These T cell receptor beta chains were read from a single sample in a study of Ad26.COV2.S vaccination and SARS-CoV-2 variants. The repertoire was sequenced with immunoSEQ multiplex PCR; TCRdb's copy has only in-frame clones and lacks some. The sample has over 400,000 clones; 80% to 95% are singletons. The specimen was peripheral blood, collected in a trial of Ad26.COV2.S vaccine versus placebo. The receptors shown here come from a person aged 18-65 years who received the Ad26.COV2.S COVID-19 vaccine or a placebo. Each CDR3 is given with its conserved first and last residue.

j_call: TRBJ2-3; v_call: TRBV5-1; cdr3_aa: CASSFSPTDTQYF
j_call: TRBJ2-4; v_call: TRBV3-1/TRBV3-2; cdr3_aa: CASSPGVFGIAKNIQYF
j_call: TRBJ1-4; v_call: TRBV7-8; cdr3_aa: CASSRGHRTTNEKLFF
j_call: TRBJ1-2; v_call: TRBV9; cdr3_aa: CASSVDGTLYGYTF
j_call: TRBJ2-1; v_call: TRBV6-1; cdr3_aa: CASSEWSAGFYNEQFF
j_call: TRBJ2-5; v_call: TRBV25-1; cdr3_aa: CASSESGGASKTQYF
j_call: TRBJ1-2; v_call: TRBV7-9; cdr3_aa: CASSPRGDPTNYGYTF
j_call: TRBJ2-5; v_call: TRBV28; cdr3_aa: CASSWGGRVRETQYF
j_call: TRBJ1-2; v_call: TRBV23-1; cdr3_aa: CASSQQGRVYGYTF
j_call: TRBJ2-3; v_call: TRBV4-3; cdr3_aa: CASSQEAPRGTDTQYF